These 29 T cell receptor beta chains originate from one sample sequenced in a study of blood T cell repertoires in COVID-19. This table comes from immunoSEQ multiplex PCR, and its TCRdb copy is limited to in-frame clones, with some not included. Of a few hundred thousand clones listed, around 89% are singletons. Source material: peripheral blood. Receptors were obtained from a woman in her fifties or sixties with COVID-19, enrolled during active disease.

The genes are TRBV11-2 and TRBJ2-7; tentative D call: TRBD2 (6 bases). From germline, CDR1 is SGHAT and CDR2 FQNNGV. Trimming stripped 1 base from V and 3 bases from J, with 13 bases between. The length of the CDR3 is 15 residues. CDR3 protein: CASSLVFLANYEQYF. The CDR3 bases are TGTGCCAGCAGCTTAGTCTTTCTAGCGAACTACGAGCAGTACTTC.

The chain uses TRBV6-5 and TRBJ1-2; D is ambiguous. The germline V and J ends were trimmed by 11 bases and 0 bases, with 10 bases remaining between them. Germline-derived CDR1 and CDR2 are MNHEY and SVGAGI. CDR3 length equals 12 residues. CDR3 protein: CADRGANYGYTF. The CDR3 coding sequence is TGTGCCGACCGGGGTGCTAACTATGGCTACACCTTC.

The chain joins TRBV11-2 to TRBJ1-2; no definite D call. There are 15 residues in the CDR3. Trimming removed 5 bases from V and 3 bases from J, with 16 bases in between. The V gene's germline CDR1 is SGHAT and CDR2 FQNNGV. CDR3 coding DNA: TGTGCCAGCAGCCCACGGGCCCGAGCGGACTATGGCTACACCTTC. Translating gives CASSPRARADYGYTF.

V gene TRBV27 combines with J gene TRBJ2-7; D gene unclear. With 3 bases removed from V and 4 bases from J, the gap between germline ends came to 13 bases. Germline V lookup: CDR1 MNHEY, CDR2 SMNVEV (reference sequence). The length of the CDR3 is 14 residues. CDR3 amino acids: CASSLGPPPYEQYF. The CDR3, as DNA: TGTGCCAGCAGTTTGGGCCCACCACCTTACGAGCAGTACTTC.

This chain joins TRBV11-2 and TRBJ2-1; 8 bases are shared with TRBD2. The V segment lost 4 bases and the J segment 9 bases; nucleotides outside the gene matches: 8. The CDR3 extends over 14 amino acids. Germline loops: CDR1 SGHAT, CDR2 FQNNGV. CDR3 DNA sequence: TGTGCCAGCAGCTCTTTCGGGGGGGTGGCTGAGCAGTTCTTC. Amino acids: CASSSFGGVAEQFF.

This clone was seen a few times. The gene calls are TRBV19 and TRBJ2-1; 8 nucleotides align to TRBD1. Trimming removed 7 bases from V and 9 bases from J; junction bases left unmatched: 11. This CDR3 region has 14 residues. Germline values: CDR1 LNHDA, CDR2 SQIVND (reference sequence). The CDR3 bases are TGTGCCAGTACGAGACAGGGGTCGTTAGGTGAGCAGTTCTTC. Translating gives CASTRQGSLGEQFF.

This clone was observed once. The CDR3 DNA reads TGTGCCAGCACCTTGGACCTAGGGGGCGCGGATTCACCCCTCCACTTT. As protein: CASTLDLGGADSPLHF. The chain uses TRBV7-9 and TRBJ1-6, with TRBD1 matching over 7 bases. Unmatched junction bases numbered 14, after V lost 7 bases and J lost 8 bases. Per germline, CDR1 SEHNR and CDR2 FQNEAQ (reference sequence). This CDR3 is 16 amino acids long.

V usage is TRBV21-1 and J usage is TRBJ2-7; TRBD1, the table's D call, lacks a check against the DNA. TRBV21-1 is deemed a pseudogene. CDR3 length: 17 amino acids. The CDR3 sequence is CASSNQTIRDRGHEQYF. Written as DNA, the CDR3 is TGTGCCAGCAGCAACCAGACAATCCGGGACAGGGGCCACGAGCAGTACTTC.

This clone came up once. V gene TRBV27 combines with J gene TRBJ1-2; D perhaps matches TRBD1 (5 bases). There are 13 residues in the CDR3. Germline V gene sequence: CDR1 MNHEY, CDR2 SMNVEV (reference sequence). The V end lost 2 bases, the J end lost 7 bases, and 11 bases lay between the germline ends. The CDR3 DNA follows: TGTGCCAGCAGTTTACAGGGAACGGTTGGCTACACCTTC. Its protein product is CASSLQGTVGYTF.

This rearrangement joins TRBV6-5 to TRBJ1-1, with 8 bases fitting TRBD1. The V gene end was trimmed by 6 bases and the J gene end by 3 bases; junction bases not matched to a gene: 6. Germline CDR1 and CDR2: MNHEY and SVGAGI. The CDR3 is 14 amino acids. The CDR3 nucleotides are TGTGCCAGCAGCCGACAGGGGTGGGACACTGAAGCTTTCTTT. Protein product: CASSRQGWDTEAFF.

The chain employs TRBV6-5 and TRBJ2-1; D remains ambiguous. The ends were cut back, 6 bases at V and 4 bases at J, with 4 bases in the middle. Germline CDR1 is MNHEY and CDR2 is SVGAGI. The CDR3 is 11 amino acids. The CDR3 loop is CASSLYNEQFF. CDR3 nucleotides: TGTGCCAGCAGCCTATACAATGAGCAGTTCTTC.

V is TRBV12-5 and J is TRBJ1-5, with no clear D. Looked up from germline, CDR1 is LGHNT and CDR2 is FRNRAP. This CDR3 is built from 13 residues. V shed 6 bases and J shed 3 bases, with 9 bases lying between them. Written as DNA, the CDR3 is TGTGCTAGTGGCCAAACAGTCAATCAGCCCCAGCATTTT. Amino acids: CASGQTVNQPQHF.

This chain connects TRBV5-8 to TRBJ1-3, with TRBD1 identical over 7 bases. J lost 7 bases, V lost 3 bases, and 4 bases had no gene match. The CDR3 has 13 residues. Germline CDR1 reads SGHTS; CDR2 reads YDEGEE. The CDR3, as DNA: TGTGCCAGCAGCTACCGGGACAGTAACACCATATATTTT. This translates into CASSYRDSNTIYF.

This sequence joins TRBV15 and TRBJ2-7; a weak D match, TRBD1 (5 bases). The CDR3 spans 15 residues. Germline V gene data show CDR1 as LNHNV and CDR2 as YYDKDF (reference sequence). V gave up 2 bases and J gave up 4 bases, with 15 bases separating them. CDR3 sequence reads: CATSRRGRADYEQYF. The CDR3 nucleotides read TGTGCCACCAGCAGAAGGGGCAGGGCTGATTACGAGCAGTACTTC.

V gene TRBV28 combines with J gene TRBJ1-2; 8 positions agree with TRBD1. This CDR3 spans 15 amino acids. CDR1 and CDR2 from the germline V gene are MDHEN and SYDVKM. Trimming took 3 bases from V and 4 from J; bases not matched to a gene: 7. CDR3: CASSFPGGRGYGYTF. CDR3 DNA sequence: TGTGCCAGCAGTTTTCCAGGGGGCAGGGGCTATGGCTACACCTTC.

This rearrangement joins TRBV11-2 to TRBJ2-1; TRBD1 matches at 7 bases. Trimming removed 4 bases from V and 3 bases from J; junction bases left unmatched: 12. The CDR3 spans 17 residues. Germline V gene lookup returns CDR1 SGHAT and CDR2 FQNNGV. CDR3 residues: CASSSLTPGTDYNEQFF. DNA for the CDR3: TGTGCCAGCAGCTCCCTGACCCCCGGGACAGACTACAATGAGCAGTTCTTC.

The J gene is TRBJ2-5, the V gene TRBV10-3; 9 nucleotides agree with TRBD2. V shed 0 bases, J shed 4 bases, and the junction held 6 bases outside the gene matches. The CDR3 length is 16 residues. Germline V gives CDR1 ENHRY, CDR2 SYGVKD. The CDR3 reads CAISESGWREGETQYF. CDR3 DNA sequence: TGTGCCATCAGTGAGTCCGGATGGCGGGAGGGAGAGACCCAGTACTTC.

This chain joins TRBV15 and TRBJ1-5; tentatively, D is TRBD1 (5 bases). The CDR3 contains 14 residues. The V gene lost 5 bases and the J gene lost 5 bases, with 13 bases spanning the gap. The germline CDR1 and CDR2 sequences are LNHNV and YYDKDF (reference sequence). The CDR3 coding sequence is TGTGCCACCAGCGTAACAGGACCCCATCAGCCCCAGCATTTT. Its protein product is CATSVTGPHQPQHF.

This chain links TRBV5-1 with TRBJ2-7; the match to TRBD1 covers 8 bases. Germline CDR1 SGHRS, CDR2 YFSETQ. There are 15 residues in the CDR3. The V and J ends lost 4 bases and 6 bases, in that order; junction bases with no gene match: 12. The CDR3 spells CASSPAGQASREQYF. The DNA of the CDR3 is TGCGCCAGCAGCCCGGCGGGACAGGCATCTCGCGAGCAGTACTTC.

This sequence joins TRBV25-1 and TRBJ2-2, with D hard to call. The ends were cut back, 2 bases at V and 0 bases at J, with 16 bases in the middle. Germline V gives CDR1 MGHDK, CDR2 SYGVNS. The CDR3 is 18 amino acids. CDR3 in DNA: TGTGCCAGCAGTGAAGTCCAAGGCAGGCCCCCGAACACCGGGGAGCTGTTTTTT. Amino acids: CASSEVQGRPPNTGELFF. Combining the CDR3 with reference TRBV25-1 and TRBJ2-2 gives the whole variable domain EADIYQTPRYLVIGTGKKITLECSQTMGHDKMYWYQQDPGMELHLIHYSYGVNSTEKGDLSSESTVSRIRTEHFPLTLESARPSHTSQYLCASSEVQGRPPNTGELFFGEGSRLTVL.

V and J are TRBV5-1 and TRBJ1-1, with a weak D call TRBD1 (5 bases). V lost 5 bases and J lost 4, with 21 bases in between. There are 16 residues in the CDR3. Germline CDR1 reads SGHRS; CDR2 reads YFSETQ. CDR3 region: CASSLSRGVGGTEAFF. The DNA for the CDR3 is TGCGCCAGCAGTTTGAGCCGAGGAGTGGGGGGCACTGAAGCTTTCTTT.

The CDR3 loop reads CASSGGLERNEQFF. The CDR3 DNA follows: TGCGCCAGCAGCGGTGGACTGGAGAGGAATGAGCAGTTCTTC. The J gene is TRBJ2-1, the V gene TRBV5-1; maybe TRBD2 (5 bases). The CDR3 has 14 amino acids. V was shortened by 4 bases and J by 7 bases, with 15 bases between the two germline ends. Germline CDR1 is SGHRS and CDR2 is YFSETQ.

As for this clone: At one end the junction does not follow the germline gene, possibly because of a read error. The V and J genes are TRBV7-8 and TRBJ2-5; 8 bases are shared with TRBD2. The CDR3 is 11 residues long. The germline CDR1 and CDR2 sequences are SGHVS and FQNEAQ. The CDR3 bases are TGTGCCAGCAGCTCCTACGGGACTAGAAACTTC. This sequence encodes CASSSYGTRNF.

A word on this clone: One end of the junction is discordant with germline, which a read error may explain. The chain uses TRBV7-7 and TRBJ2-5; TRBD2 aligns across 13 bases. The germline gives CDR1 SSHAT, CDR2 FNYEAQ (reference sequence). CDR3 length equals 16 residues. The CDR3 reads CASSLGGLAGAETQYF. CDR3 coding DNA: TGTGCTAGCAGCTTAGGTGGACTAGCGGGGGCGGAGACCCAGTACTTC.

The rearrangement uses TRBV6-5 and TRBJ2-1, with TRBD2 matching 9 bases. The V gene's germline CDR1 is MNHEY and CDR2 SVGAGI. CDR3 length: 15 amino acids. The ends lost 6 bases at V and 4 bases at J; junction bases unmatched: 7. This chain's CDR3 is CASRALAGIYNEQFF. Written as DNA, the CDR3 is TGTGCCAGCAGGGCTCTAGCGGGGATTTACAATGAGCAGTTCTTC.

There are a few counts of this clone. V gene TRBV5-1 combines with J gene TRBJ2-3; 10 nucleotides align to TRBD2. Germline lookup yields CDR1 SGHRS and CDR2 YFSETQ. The length of the CDR3 is 16 residues. V dropped 3 bases and J dropped 1; count of bases not matched to a gene: 5. This chain's CDR3 is CASSSYLAGGTDTQYF. As DNA, the CDR3 is TGCGCCAGCAGCTCTTACCTAGCGGGGGGCACAGATACGCAGTATTTT.

The chain joins TRBV6-6 to TRBJ2-7, with TRBD1 matching over 7 bases. This CDR3 spans 14 amino acids. CDR1 is MNHNY and CDR2 is SVGAGI in the germline V gene (reference sequence). With 0 bases clipped from V and 9 bases from J, the junction kept 8 bases outside the gene matches. CDR3 in amino acids: CASSYSGTVNLQYF. The CDR3 DNA sequence: TGTGCCAGCAGTTACTCAGGGACAGTGAATTTGCAGTACTTC.

The chain recombines TRBV7-9 with TRBJ1-3; no definite D call. Germline V CDR1 and CDR2: SEHNR, FQNEAQ (reference sequence). This CDR3 has 15 residues. The ends were cut back, 5 bases at V and 3 bases at J, with 14 bases in the middle. The CDR3 sequence is CASSDTRRYGNTIYF. The CDR3 DNA reads TGTGCCAGCAGCGATACCCGGAGATATGGAAACACCATATATTTT.

The chain is built from TRBV5-1 and TRBJ2-3; TRBD2 agrees at 10 bases. CDR3 size: 17 residues. CDR1 and CDR2 from the germline V gene are SGHRS and YFSETQ. Losses at the gene ends were 1 base for V and 2 bases for J; bases not matched to a gene: 7. The CDR3 DNA is TGCGCCAGCAGCTTGAAAGTACTAGCGGGATCCACAGATACGCAGTATTTT. It specifies CASSLKVLAGSTDTQYF.